These 14 T cell receptor beta chains originate from one sample sequenced in a study of blood T cell repertoires in COVID-19 (dated by TCRdb to the early 2020s). Library preparation was by the immunoSEQ multiplex PCR assay. The table was pulled from immuneACCESS by TCRdb, which kept in-frame rearrangements only. Such tables lose some clones; where checked, under half of the loss comes from unresolved V genes, and the rest has no known cause. The sample records about 170,000 clones, roughly 81% of which are singletons. The top ten hold 7.5% to 9.5% of the sample. Sequenced input: peripheral blood. These receptors all come from a man aged 35 to 55 who had recovered from COVID-19.

This clone was picked up a small number of times. The rearrangement links TRBV13 to TRBJ1-6; 8 bases line up with TRBD1. Trimming cost V 3 bases and J 8 bases; bases outside gene matches: 6. The germline CDR1 and CDR2 sequences are PRHDT and FYEKMQ (reference sequence). This CDR3 is 15 amino acids long. The CDR3 nucleotides read TGTGCCAGCAGCTTGGGCACAGGGGGGTATTCACCCCTCCACTTT. It yields the protein CASSLGTGGYSPLHF.

The rearrangement links TRBV14 to TRBJ2-5; TRBD2 agrees at 7 bases. CDR1 is SGHDN and CDR2 is FVKESK in the germline V gene. Germline trimming cut 1 base from V and 0 bases from J; bases unmatched to any gene: 11. The length of the CDR3 is 18 residues. CDR3 in amino acids: CASSQARTSSEDQETQYF. The CDR3 nucleotides read TGTGCCAGCAGCCAAGCCCGGACTAGTTCCGAGGACCAAGAGACCCAGTACTTC. Filled out from reference TRBV14 and TRBJ2-5, the complete variable domain reads EAGVTQFPSHSVIEKGQTVTLRCDPISGHDNLYWYRRVMGKEIKFLLHFVKESKQDESGMPNNRFLAERTGGTYSTLKVQPAELEDSGVYFCASSQARTSSEDQETQYFGPGTRLLVL.

The V and J genes are TRBV5-6 and TRBJ1-3, with D hard to call. Looked up from germline, CDR1 is SGHDT and CDR2 is YYEEEE. The CDR3 loop spans 14 amino acids. Trimming cost V 2 bases and J 2 bases, with 8 bases left between them. This CDR3 is CASSLGRTGNTIYF. The CDR3 DNA reads TGTGCCAGCAGCTTAGGCAGGACTGGAAACACCATATATTTT.

The V and J genes are TRBV5-5 and TRBJ2-1, with TRBD2 matching over 8 bases. Germline CDR1 SGHKS, CDR2 YYEKEE (reference sequence). The CDR3 loop spans 16 amino acids. The junction had 9 bases not matched to a gene; V was cut back by 3 bases and J by 4 bases. The DNA of the CDR3 is TGTGCCAGCAGCTACGGGGGGGCCCTGGTTTACAATGAGCAGTTCTTC. Its translation: CASSYGGALVYNEQFF. The full variable domain, rest sourced from reference TRBV5-5 and TRBJ2-1, is DAGVTQSPTHLIKTRGQQVTLRCSPISGHKSVSWYQQVLGQGPQFIFQYYEKEERGRGNFPDRFSARQFPNYSSELNVNALLLGDSALYLCASSYGGALVYNEQFFGPGTRLTVL.

The chain recombines TRBV7-2 with TRBJ1-5; 7 bases match TRBD1. Germline V gene lookup returns CDR1 SGHTA and CDR2 FQGNSA. The CDR3 consists of 15 residues. V shed 1 base, J shed 6 bases, and the junction held 6 bases outside the gene matches. Here the CDR3 reads CASSLVVSGGQPQHF. CDR3 DNA sequence: TGTGCCAGCAGCTTAGTGGTGTCAGGGGGTCAGCCCCAGCATTTT.

This clone was picked up many times. The chain employs TRBV7-2 and TRBJ2-3; D perhaps matches TRBD2 (6 bases). This CDR3 contains 18 residues. The germline V gene has CDR1 SGHTA and CDR2 FQGNSA. V lost 3 bases, J lost 1 base, and 20 bases lay in between. The CDR3 is CASSFGFGSTSRTDTQYF. As DNA, the CDR3 is TGTGCCAGCAGCTTCGGTTTCGGGTCTACTAGCCGCACAGATACGCAGTATTTT.

The chain has TRBV6-1 and TRBJ1-2; the match to TRBD1 covers 8 bases. Germline V gives CDR1 MNHNS, CDR2 SASEGT. With 2 bases clipped from V and 8 bases from J, the junction kept 16 bases outside the gene matches. The CDR3 covers 17 residues. The CDR3 nucleotides read TGTGCCAGCAGTGAAACCCTTGGGCAGGGGGCGTTGGAAGGCTACACCTTC. Residues: CASSETLGQGALEGYTF.

The V call is TRBV5-6, the J call TRBJ1-2; D gene uncertain. Trimming shortened V by 2 bases and J by 0 bases, and 14 bases separated the two germline ends. The CDR3 covers 16 residues. Germline CDR1 SGHDT, CDR2 YYEEEE. CDR3 bases: TGTGCCAGCAGCTTAACCGGGGTTGGGCCTAACTATGGCTACACCTTC. It specifies CASSLTGVGPNYGYTF.

The chain carries TRBV11-3 and TRBJ1-4; a possible D gene is TRBD1 (5 bases). Germline V gene data show CDR1 as SGHNT and CDR2 as YENEEA. The ends were cut back, 5 bases at V and 8 bases at J, with 15 bases in the middle. This CDR3 is 14 amino acids long. This CDR3 is CASSLYPGGEKLFF. CDR3 in DNA: TGTGCCAGCAGCCTATACCCGGGGGGGGAAAAACTGTTTTTT.

The chain joins TRBV25-1 to TRBJ1-6; possible D gene TRBD1, 6 bases. Per the germline V gene, CDR1 is MGHDK and CDR2 is SYGVNS. V shed 4 bases and J shed 6 bases, with 16 bases lying between them. This CDR3 is 16 amino acids long. Written as DNA, the CDR3 is TGTGCCAGCAGTGCACAGGGCCCGGGGGGTAATTCACCCCTCCACTTT. It codes for CASSAQGPGGNSPLHF.

J is TRBJ2-3 and V is TRBV7-2; D remains ambiguous. The CDR3 runs 12 residues. Trimming removed 2 bases from V and 6 bases from J, with 6 bases in between. CDR1 is SGHTA, CDR2 FQGNSA, per germline. The CDR3 sequence: CASSLMGDTQYF. The CDR3 DNA is TGTGCCAGCAGCTTAATGGGCGATACGCAGTATTTT. Supplemented by reference TRBV7-2 and TRBJ2-3, the full variable domain reads GAGVSQSPSNKVTEKGKDVELRCDPISGHTALYWYRQSLGQGLEFLIYFQGNSAPDKSGLPSDRFSAERTGGSVSTLTIQRTQQEDSAVYLCASSLMGDTQYFGPGTRLTVL.

This chain joins TRBV6-2 or TRBV6-3 and TRBJ2-4; TRBD2 aligns across 14 bases. This CDR3 comprises 18 residues. Germline V CDR1 and CDR2: MNHEY, SVGEGT. V lost 5 bases to trimming and J lost 0 bases; unmatched junction nucleotides: 6. The CDR3 DNA follows: TGTGCCAGCAGTCAGGGACTAGCGGGAGTGGGAGCCAAAAACATTCAGTACTTC. Protein sequence: CASSQGLAGVGAKNIQYF.

V and J are TRBV4-2 and TRBJ2-3; 12 nucleotides match TRBD2. The CDR3 is 19 residues long. The J segment lost 2 bases and the V segment lost 2 bases, leaving 11 bases of the junction unmatched. Germline assignment: CDR1 LGHNA and CDR2 YNFKEQ. CDR3 sequence (DNA): TGTGCCAGCAGCCAATACGGGCTAGCGGGGGGGCCTTCCACAGATACGCAGTATTTT. As protein: CASSQYGLAGGPSTDTQYF.

This clone occurred once. The chain employs TRBV3-1 (or the pseudogene TRBV3-2) and TRBJ2-5; D gene ambiguous. The CDR3 extends over 13 amino acids. Germline CDR1 is LGHDT and CDR2 is YNNKEL (reference sequence). V shed 0 bases and J shed 12 bases, with 14 bases lying between them. CDR3 nucleotide sequence: TGTGCCAGCAGCCAAGATCGAGCGAGGAAGGAGTACTTC. Protein: CASSQDRARKEYF.